These 26 T cell receptor beta chains were all obtained from the same sample, sequenced in a study of blood T cell repertoires in COVID-19. Method: immunoSEQ multiplex PCR; TCRdb's copy keeps in-frame clones and lacks some. The sample shows a few hundred thousand clones, around 85% of them seen only once. The specimen sequenced was peripheral blood. These receptors were collected from a woman aged 70-85 years with acute or convalescent COVID-19.

The chain is built from TRBV2 and TRBJ2-5, with 7 positions matching TRBD2. After removal of 2 bases from V and 3 bases from J, the junction contained 6 bases not matched to a gene. The CDR3 is 15 residues long. CDR1 is SNHLY, CDR2 FYNNEI, per germline. The DNA of the CDR3 is TGTGCCAGCAGTGAAAGGCGGCTAGCGGAAGAGACCCAGTACTTC. Its translation: CASSERRLAEETQYF. Variable domain in full (rest from reference TRBV2 and TRBJ2-5): EPEVTQTPSHQVTQMGQEVILRCVPISNHLYFYWYRQILGQKVEFLVSFYNNEISEKSEIFDDQFSVERPDGSNFTLKIRSTKLEDSAMYFCASSERRLAEETQYFGPGTRLLVL.

V gene TRBV18 combines with J gene TRBJ1-3, with a weak D call TRBD1 (6 bases). There are 19 residues in the CDR3. Between the trimmed V and J ends, which lost 3 bases and 0 bases, there was a span of 21 bases. Per the germline V gene, CDR1 is KGHSH and CDR2 is LQKENI. The CDR3 spells CASSPVILNRANSGNTIYF. The CDR3 nucleotides are TGTGCCAGCTCACCCGTCATCCTAAACAGGGCAAACTCTGGAAACACCATATATTTT.

Only a few counts were recorded for this clone. The chain uses TRBV7-2 and TRBJ2-7; D gene unclear. Trimming removed 5 bases at V and 7 bases at J, with 15 bases between. The CDR3 length is 13 residues. Germline V gene sequence: CDR1 SGHTA, CDR2 FQGNSA. In DNA form, the CDR3 reads TGTGCCAGCAGCCCCTTCCGATCGCGGGAGCAGTACTTC. This encodes CASSPFRSREQYF.

This clone has just a few counts. V usage is TRBV19 and J usage is TRBJ1-3; D may be TRBD1 (5 bases). V lost 3 bases and J lost 2, with 11 bases in between. Germline CDR1 reads LNHDA; CDR2 reads SQIVND (reference sequence). The CDR3 is made up of 15 amino acids. The CDR3 loop reads CASSMTGRAGNTIYF. The CDR3 nucleotides are TGTGCCAGTAGTATGACGGGCAGGGCTGGAAACACCATATATTTT.

The chain combines TRBV30 with TRBJ1-1; D remains ambiguous. From germline, CDR1 is GTSNPN and CDR2 SVGIG (reference sequence). The CDR3 loop spans 11 amino acids. Trimming left V 0 bases short and J 3 bases short, with 2 bases between. The CDR3 DNA reads as TGTGCCTGGAGTGTCGACACTGAAGCTTTCTTT. Its translation is CAWSVDTEAFF.

The rearrangement links TRBV6-2 or TRBV6-3 to TRBJ1-5; 7 nucleotides match TRBD1. CDR1 and CDR2 (germline): MNHEY, SVGEGT. V was pared by 3 bases and J by 7 bases, with 15 bases of the junction left unmatched. The CDR3 is 17 amino acids. CDR3: CASSYGQVPTPEQPQHF. The CDR3, as DNA: TGTGCCAGCAGTTATGGACAGGTTCCCACCCCGGAACAGCCCCAGCATTTT.

The rearrangement links TRBV29-1 to TRBJ1-1; no definite D call. V was cut by 7 bases and J by 2 bases, with 17 bases left in between. The CDR3 extends over 14 amino acids. CDR1 and CDR2 (germline): SQVTM, ANQGSEA. The DNA for the CDR3 is TGCAGCGCCACGACAAGTTCAGTTAACACTGAAGCTTTCTTT. Amino acids: CSATTSSVNTEAFF.

The chain joins TRBV6-1 to TRBJ1-2, with a possible D match to TRBD1 (6 bases). The V gene lost 3 bases and the J gene lost 4 bases, with 21 bases spanning the gap. The length of the CDR3 is 17 residues. CDR1 and CDR2 (germline): MNHNS, SASEGT. CDR3 sequence reads: CASSELQGAADSYGYTF. CDR3 DNA sequence: TGTGCCAGCAGTGAGCTCCAGGGCGCTGCGGACAGCTATGGCTACACCTTC.

CDR3 nucleotides: TGTGCCAGTAGGGAGGGAGGAGTAAGCAATCAGCCCCAGCATTTT. Amino acids: CASREGGVSNQPQHF. The rearrangement links TRBV19 to TRBJ1-5; D is undetermined. Trimming took 6 bases from V and 1 from J, leaving 13 bases between them. The length of the CDR3 is 15 residues. Germline V lookup: CDR1 LNHDA, CDR2 SQIVND (reference sequence).

This clone turned up a few times. The chain carries TRBV6-5 and TRBJ1-4; D is ambiguous. Germline V gives CDR1 MNHEY, CDR2 SVGAGI. The CDR3 sequence is 13 residues long. The V gene lost 8 bases and the J gene lost 7 bases, with 14 bases spanning the gap. CDR3 nucleotide sequence: TGTGCCAGCCTTCGGCAGGTCGGTGAAAAACTGTTTTTT. As protein: CASLRQVGEKLFF.

The chain links TRBV20-1 to TRBJ2-7, with a tentative D call TRBD2 (5 bases). Germline V gene data show CDR1 as DFQATT and CDR2 as SNEGSKA (reference sequence). Trimming shortened V by 5 bases and J by 13 bases, and 9 bases separated the two germline ends. The CDR3 length is 8 residues. Here the CDR3 DNA reads TGCAGTGCTCGAGGAGGCTACTTC. This encodes CSARGGYF.

The rearrangement joins TRBV28 to TRBJ1-2, with D possibly matching TRBD1 (6 bases). CDR3 length: 16 residues. Between the trimmed V and J ends, which lost 3 bases and 3 bases, there was a span of 17 bases. The germline V gene has CDR1 MDHEN and CDR2 SYDVKM. In DNA, the CDR3 is TGTGCCAGCAGTTTCCGAACCCGGGACACTCACTATGGCTACACCTTC. Translating gives CASSFRTRDTHYGYTF.

V usage is TRBV2 and J usage is TRBJ2-2, with TRBD2 matching 8 bases. The CDR3 spans 15 residues. Germline lookup yields CDR1 SNHLY and CDR2 FYNNEI. The J segment lost 4 bases and the V segment lost 1 base, leaving 2 bases of the junction unmatched. This CDR3 reads CASSEGGGFTGELFF. For the CDR3, the DNA is TGTGCCAGCAGTGAAGGCGGGGGGTTCACCGGGGAGCTGTTTTTT. Full variable domain (missing parts from reference TRBV2 and TRBJ2-2): EPEVTQTPSHQVTQMGQEVILRCVPISNHLYFYWYRQILGQKVEFLVSFYNNEISEKSEIFDDQFSVERPDGSNFTLKIRSTKLEDSAMYFCASSEGGGFTGELFFGEGSRLTVL.

This clone has just a few counts. The chain employs TRBV27 and TRBJ1-3; D not certain. Trimming left V 0 bases short and J 0 bases short, with 6 bases between. The CDR3 length is 15 residues. CDR1 is MNHEY and CDR2 is SMNVEV in the germline V gene (reference sequence). The CDR3 DNA is TGTGCCAGCAGTTTATCGACTGGCTCTGGAAACACCATATATTTT. This sequence encodes CASSLSTGSGNTIYF.

The rearrangement joins TRBV5-1 to TRBJ2-5, with D perhaps TRBD1 (7 bases). Germline values: CDR1 SGHRS, CDR2 YFSETQ. The CDR3 runs 16 residues. Trimming shortened V by 3 bases and J by 0 bases, and 15 bases separated the two germline ends. The DNA of the CDR3 is TGCGCCAGCAGCTCGGAGGGGGCGGGCGACCAAGAGACCCAGTACTTC. Its protein is CASSSEGAGDQETQYF.

The rearrangement links TRBV3-1 (or the pseudogene TRBV3-2) to TRBJ1-5; D possibly corresponds to TRBD1 (5 bases). The CDR3 has 16 amino acids. The V end lost 0 bases, the J end lost 3 bases, and 12 bases lay between the germline ends. Germline V gives CDR1 LGHDT, CDR2 YNNKEL (reference sequence). This CDR3 reads CASSQDQGSPNQPQHF. The CDR3 DNA follows: TGTGCCAGCAGCCAAGACCAGGGATCCCCCAATCAGCCCCAGCATTTT.

The CDR3 DNA sequence: TGTGCCAGCTTGGCCTTGGGGGGGGCTAACCAGCCCCAGCATTTT. As protein: CASLALGGANQPQHF. This chain joins TRBV6-5 and TRBJ1-5, with a tentative D call TRBD1 (6 bases). The ends were cut back, 8 bases at V and 7 bases at J, with 21 bases in the middle. Germline V lookup: CDR1 MNHEY, CDR2 SVGAGI. The CDR3 covers 15 residues.

This clone has just a few counts. The chain couples TRBV6-5 to TRBJ1-4, with 8 bases aligning to TRBD1. From germline, CDR1 is MNHEY and CDR2 SVGAGI. Trimming at V came to 6 bases and at J to 7 bases, leaving 10 bases not matched to a gene. The CDR3 runs to 15 residues. The CDR3 DNA reads TGTGCCAGCAGAGCTCTCAGGGGGCCAGGTGAAAAACTGTTTTTT. It specifies CASRALRGPGEKLFF.

V usage is TRBV18 and J usage is TRBJ2-7; D is perhaps TRBD1 (5 bases). CDR3 length: 13 residues. Trimming stripped 9 bases from V and 0 bases from J, with 12 bases between. CDR1 is KGHSH and CDR2 is LQKENI in the germline V gene. The CDR3 reads CASKQASSYEQYF. CDR3 in DNA: TGTGCCAGTAAACAGGCAAGCTCCTACGAGCAGTACTTC. The variable domain in full, with the rest retrieved from reference TRBV18 and TRBJ2-7, is NAGVMQNPRHLVRRRGQEARLRCSPMKGHSHVYWYRQLPEEGLKFMVYLQKENIIDESGMPKERFSAEFPKEGPSILRIQQVVRGDSAAYFCASKQASSYEQYFGPGTRLTVT.

This sequence joins TRBV5-6 and TRBJ2-3; D might be TRBD1 (5 bases). CDR1 SGHDT and CDR2 YYEEEE come from the germline V gene. The CDR3 contains 16 residues. Deletions cut 1 base from V and 2 bases from J, with 14 bases between. The CDR3 DNA follows: TGTGCCAGCAGCTTGTTAGGGGCGTCACCCACAGATACGCAGTATTTT. Its protein product is CASSLLGASPTDTQYF.

This chain links TRBV6-6 with TRBJ2-1, with 7 bases that match TRBD2. Germline values: CDR1 MNHNY, CDR2 SVGAGI (reference sequence). CDR3 size: 20 residues. After removal of 6 bases from V and 7 bases from J, the junction contained 27 bases not matched to a gene. CDR3 sequence (DNA): TGTGCCAGCAGCCCCGGTTTGGGAAGTGGCGGGGGATGGGTTAGAAATGAGCAGTTCTTC. Amino acids: CASSPGLGSGGGWVRNEQFF.

The rearrangement joins TRBV6-1 to TRBJ1-4; the match to TRBD1 covers 10 bases. Germline-derived CDR1 and CDR2 are MNHNS and SASEGT. Trimming at V came to 3 bases and at J to 8 bases, leaving 6 bases not matched to a gene. The CDR3 sequence is 15 residues long. The DNA for the CDR3 is TGTGCCAGCAGTGAGGGACAGGGGACGGCGGAAAAACTGTTTTTT. Residues: CASSEGQGTAEKLFF.

This chain links TRBV3-1 (or the pseudogene TRBV3-2) with TRBJ2-7; TRBD2 matches 7 bases. Trimming removed 7 bases from V and 7 bases from J; junction bases left unmatched: 10. Germline values: CDR1 LGHDT, CDR2 YNNKEL (reference sequence). CDR3 length: 13 amino acids. CDR3 in DNA: TGTGCCAGCATGCCCAGCGGGGTGGGTGAGCAGTACTTC. It codes for CASMPSGVGEQYF.

This clone was picked up one time. The chain couples TRBV3-1 (or the pseudogene TRBV3-2) to TRBJ1-1; 8 bases align to TRBD1. V lost 5 bases, J lost 5 bases, and 7 bases stayed unmatched. Germline CDR1 LGHDT, CDR2 YNNKEL (reference sequence). The CDR3 covers 14 residues. The CDR3 here is CASSNRQGRTEAFF. The DNA of the CDR3 is TGTGCCAGCAGCAATCGACAGGGGAGGACTGAAGCTTTCTTT.

This chain uses TRBV29-1 with TRBJ2-3, with 8 bases aligning to TRBD2. The V gene's germline CDR1 is SQVTM and CDR2 ANQGSEA. The junction had 11 bases not matched to a gene; V was cut back by 6 bases and J by 0 bases. There are 16 residues in the CDR3. For the CDR3, the DNA is TGCAGCGTGGATAACGCGGGGGGAGCTAGCACAGATACGCAGTATTTT. Protein: CSVDNAGGASTDTQYF.

The genes are TRBV5-8 and TRBJ1-2; possibly TRBD1 for D (5 bases). This CDR3 region has 15 residues. Per the germline V gene, CDR1 is SGHTS and CDR2 is YDEGEE. V shed 4 bases and J shed 1 base, with 14 bases lying between them. DNA of the CDR3: TGTGCCAGCAGCATCTCCGCCGGGGGTAACTATGGCTACACCTTC. Encoded protein: CASSISAGGNYGYTF.